What follows are 4 T cell receptor beta chains derived from one specimen sequenced in a study of early T cells in non-severe SARS-CoV-2 infection. A single record per CDR3 protein comes from TCRdb applying MiXCR to the 5' RACE reads. This sample has 60,000 to 75,000 distinct CDR3 sequences, with roughly an eighth found just once. Sequencing was carried out using whole blood. The source of these receptors is an adult who was a healthcare worker with PCR-confirmed SARS-CoV-2 infection or an uninfected control (not recorded which).

This clonotype has a count of ten or more. This sequence joins TRBV7-2 and TRBJ2-5; D ambiguous. V was clipped by 5 bases and J by 1 base, with 8 bases between them. The germline V gene encodes CDR1 SGHTA and CDR2 FQGNSA. The CDR3 consists of 13 residues. In nucleotides, the CDR3 is TGTGCCAGCAGCCGACGGACCCAAGAGACCCAGTACTTC. This sequence encodes CASSRRTQETQYF.

There are a few counts of this clonotype. V usage is TRBV6-5 and J usage is TRBJ2-7, with 7 bases that match TRBD2. The CDR3 length is 12 residues. Per the germline V gene, CDR1 is MNHEY and CDR2 is SVGAGI. DNA for the CDR3: TGTGACGGGGGGTGCACTTCCTACGAGCAGTACTTC. It is translated as CDGGCTSYEQYF.

The CDR3 DNA sequence: TGTGCCAGCAGAGAGCAAAGGGGCCGAGATGGCTACACCTTC. Translating it yields CASREQRGRDGYTF. The chain uses TRBV6-1 and TRBJ1-2, with TRBD1 as a possible D gene (5 bases). V was cut by 6 bases and J by 6 bases, with 17 bases left in between. This CDR3 has 14 amino acids. Germline V gives CDR1 MNHNS, CDR2 SASEGT.

Many counts were recorded for this clonotype. Written as DNA, the CDR3 is TGTGCCAGCAGTGGGGACTCACGAGGGAATACGCAGTATTTT. Its translation is CASSGDSRGNTQYF. The V gene is TRBV12-3 or TRBV12-4, the J gene TRBJ2-3, with a weak D call TRBD2 (6 bases). Deletions cut 5 bases from V and 7 bases from J, with 16 bases between. This CDR3 has 14 residues.